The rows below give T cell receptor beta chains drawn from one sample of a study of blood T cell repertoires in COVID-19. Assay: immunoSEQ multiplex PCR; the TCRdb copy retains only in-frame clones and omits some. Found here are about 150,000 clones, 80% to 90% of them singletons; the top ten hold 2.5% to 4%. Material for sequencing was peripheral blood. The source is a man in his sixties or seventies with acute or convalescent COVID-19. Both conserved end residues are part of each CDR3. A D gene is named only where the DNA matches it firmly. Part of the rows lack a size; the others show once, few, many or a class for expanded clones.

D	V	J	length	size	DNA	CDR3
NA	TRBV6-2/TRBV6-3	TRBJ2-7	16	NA	TGTGCCAGCAGTTACTCGAATAACCCAGGGGCCTACGAGCAGTACTTC	CASSYSNNPGAYEQYF
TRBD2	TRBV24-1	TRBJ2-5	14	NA	TGTGCCACCAGTGGGGGGGGGAACCAAGAGACCCAGTACTTC	CATSGGGNQETQYF
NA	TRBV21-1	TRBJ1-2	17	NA	TGTGCCAGCAGCAAAGCCGGAGGGGACAGGTTGAACTATGGCTACACCTTC	CASSKAGGDRLNYGYTF
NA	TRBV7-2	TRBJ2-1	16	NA	TGTGCCAGCAGCCCTCAAAGGGGGGGGCTATACAATGAGCAGTTCTTC	CASSPQRGGLYNEQFF
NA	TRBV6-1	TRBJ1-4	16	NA	TGTGCCAGCAGTGTGCTGAGGACGGGGAGGAATGAAAAACTGTTTTTT	CASSVLRTGRNEKLFF
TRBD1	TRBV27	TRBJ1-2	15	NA	TGTGCCAGCAGGGGACAGGTTCTGGGGGCCTATGGCTACACCTTC	CASRGQVLGAYGYTF
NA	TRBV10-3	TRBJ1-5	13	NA	TGTGCCATCAGCCCCACAGGGAATCAGCCCCAGCATTTT	CAISPTGNQPQHF
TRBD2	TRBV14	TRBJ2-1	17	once	TGTGCCAGCAGCCGAAAAAAAGGACTAGCGGCCTACAATGAGCAGTTCTTC	CASSRKKGLAAYNEQFF
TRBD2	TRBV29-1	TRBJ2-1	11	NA	TGCAGCGTTGCGCGGGGGGGAGAGCAGTTCTTC	CSVARGGEQFF
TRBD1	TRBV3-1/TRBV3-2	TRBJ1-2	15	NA	TGTGCCAGCAGCTACCCGGGACAGGGGGCGGATGGCTACACCTTC	CASSYPGQGADGYTF
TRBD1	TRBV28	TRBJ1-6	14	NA	TGTGCCAGCAGGCCCGGGACAGCCCATTCACCCCTCCACTTT	CASRPGTAHSPLHF
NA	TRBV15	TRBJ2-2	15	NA	TGTGCCACAACTCCCGGGACTCACTTAGCGGGGGAGCTGTTTTTT	CATTPGTHLAGELFF
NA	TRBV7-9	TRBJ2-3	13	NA	TGTGCCAGCAGCCCGCCCCCCTCTAATACGCAGTATTTT	CASSPPPSNTQYF
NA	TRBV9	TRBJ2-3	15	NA	TGTGCCAGCAGCGTAGGGGAGTCCGACACAGATACGCAGTATTTT	CASSVGESDTDTQYF
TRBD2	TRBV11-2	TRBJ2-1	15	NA	TGTGCCAGCAGCTTAGATCTAGCGGGAGGGCCTCGTCGGTTCTTC	CASSLDLAGGPRRFF
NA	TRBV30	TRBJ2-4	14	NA	TGTGCCTGGAGTGTACCTCCGGTCAAAAACATTCAGTACTTC	CAWSVPPVKNIQYF
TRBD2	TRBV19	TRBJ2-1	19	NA	TGTGCCAGTAGTTCATTCATAGCGGGAGGGCAGAGCTCCTACAATGAGCAGTTCTTC	CASSSFIAGGQSSYNEQFF
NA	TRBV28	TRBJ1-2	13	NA	TGTGCCAGCAGTTCGGGGGTTACTTATGGCTACACCTTC	CASSSGVTYGYTF
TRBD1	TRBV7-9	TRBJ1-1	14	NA	TGTGCCAGCAGCTTAGGACAGGGGAGCACTGAAGCTTTCTTT	CASSLGQGSTEAFF
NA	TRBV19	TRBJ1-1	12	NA	TGTGCCAGTAGTGGAGCGAACACTGAAGCTTTCTTT	CASSGANTEAFF
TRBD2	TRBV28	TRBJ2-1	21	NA	TGTGCCAGCAGTTTACCGCCTCCGGGACTAGCGGGAGGGAGCTCCTACAATGAGCAGTTCTTC	CASSLPPPGLAGGSSYNEQFF
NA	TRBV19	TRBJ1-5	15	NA	TGTGCCAGTAGTATAGCCGCAGGGTCGCGGCAGCCCCAGCATTTT	CASSIAAGSRQPQHF
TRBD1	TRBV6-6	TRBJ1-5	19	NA	TGTGCCAGCAGTCAAACACCGCTACCGACAGGGAGGAGCAATCAGCCCCAGCATTTT	CASSQTPLPTGRSNQPQHF
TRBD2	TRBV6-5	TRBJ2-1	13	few	TGTGCCAGCAATCCAGCGGGGTACAATGAGCAGTTCTTC	CASNPAGYNEQFF
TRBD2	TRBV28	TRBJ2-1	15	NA	TGTGCCAGCAGTTTGACTAGCCCCAGAAACAATGAGCAGTTCTTC	CASSLTSPRNNEQFF
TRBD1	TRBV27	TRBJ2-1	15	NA	TGTGCCAGCAGTCGCAGACAGGGTAGCCCCAATGAGCAGTTCTTC	CASSRRQGSPNEQFF